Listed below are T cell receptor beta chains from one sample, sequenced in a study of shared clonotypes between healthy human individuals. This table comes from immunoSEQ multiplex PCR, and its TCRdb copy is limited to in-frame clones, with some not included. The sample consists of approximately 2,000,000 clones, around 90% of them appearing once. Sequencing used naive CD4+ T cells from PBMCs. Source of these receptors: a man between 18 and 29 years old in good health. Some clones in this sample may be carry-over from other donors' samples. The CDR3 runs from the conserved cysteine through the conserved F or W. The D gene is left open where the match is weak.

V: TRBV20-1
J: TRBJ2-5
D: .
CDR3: CSARPPETQYF

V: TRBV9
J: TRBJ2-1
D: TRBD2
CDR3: CASSVGVSSGRAGEQFF

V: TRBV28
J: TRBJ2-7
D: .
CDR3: CASSDTAATYEQYF

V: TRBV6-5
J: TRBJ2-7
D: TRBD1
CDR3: CASSTGTGAYEQYF

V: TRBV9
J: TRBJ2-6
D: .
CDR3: CASSVGGNPSGANVLTF

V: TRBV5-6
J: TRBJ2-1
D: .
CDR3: CASSFGPEQFF

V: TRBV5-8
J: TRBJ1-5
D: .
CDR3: CASSLDVVNQPQHF

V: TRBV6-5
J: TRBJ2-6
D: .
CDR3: CASRQVSGANVLTF

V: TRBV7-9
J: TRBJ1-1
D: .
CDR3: CASSLETLGDTEAFF

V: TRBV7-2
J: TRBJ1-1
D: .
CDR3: CASSLVQKNTEAFF

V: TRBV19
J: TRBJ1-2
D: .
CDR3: CATAEDPLYGYTF

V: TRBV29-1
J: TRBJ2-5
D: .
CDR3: CSGGAGVAETQYF

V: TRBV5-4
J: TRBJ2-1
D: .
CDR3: CASSLATYLNNEQFF

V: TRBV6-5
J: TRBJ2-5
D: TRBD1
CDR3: CASSYGTGQETQYF

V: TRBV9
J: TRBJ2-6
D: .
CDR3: CASSPRGTGANVLTF

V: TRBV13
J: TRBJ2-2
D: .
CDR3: CASSLGLRRALNTGELFF

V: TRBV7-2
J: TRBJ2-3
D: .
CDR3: CASSLAGVGGGDTQYF

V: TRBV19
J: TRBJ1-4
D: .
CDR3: CARGTDRLNEKLFF

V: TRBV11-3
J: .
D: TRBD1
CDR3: CASSLADRSYEQYF

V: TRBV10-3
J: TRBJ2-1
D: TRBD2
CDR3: CAISETPGLAGGKGSGEQFF

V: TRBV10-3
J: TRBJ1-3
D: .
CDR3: CASHRAAAGNTIYF

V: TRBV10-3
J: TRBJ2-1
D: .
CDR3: CAISGLANEQFF

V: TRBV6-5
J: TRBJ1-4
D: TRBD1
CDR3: CASSFNRGREKLFF

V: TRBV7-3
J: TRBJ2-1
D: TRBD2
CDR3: CASSLGLAGYNEQFF

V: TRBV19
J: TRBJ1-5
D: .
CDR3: CASSMAQGQGTNQPQHF

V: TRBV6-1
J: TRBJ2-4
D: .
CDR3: CASSEAMESSIQYF

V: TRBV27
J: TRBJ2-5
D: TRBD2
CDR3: CASTAGEGETQYF

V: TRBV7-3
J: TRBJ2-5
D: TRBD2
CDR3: CASSLSSGEETQYF

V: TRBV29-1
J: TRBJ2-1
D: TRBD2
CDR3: CSVEDRASGYNEQFF

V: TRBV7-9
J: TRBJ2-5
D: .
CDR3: CASSNQETQYF

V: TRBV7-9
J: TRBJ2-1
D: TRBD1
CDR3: CASARGDSDYNEQFF

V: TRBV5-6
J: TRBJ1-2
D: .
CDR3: CASSPPPRWGLNYGYTF

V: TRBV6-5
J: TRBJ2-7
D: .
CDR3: CASSSQRDRSYEQYF

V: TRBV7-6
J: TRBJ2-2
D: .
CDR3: CARRSGTSNTGELFF

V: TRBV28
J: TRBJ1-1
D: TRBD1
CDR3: CASRDRVAVAFF

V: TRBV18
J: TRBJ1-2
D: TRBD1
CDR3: CASSNMTGARPLYGYTF

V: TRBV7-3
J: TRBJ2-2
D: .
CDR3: CASSSGTRSTGELFF

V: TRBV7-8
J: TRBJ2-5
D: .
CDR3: CASSIGQIQETQYF

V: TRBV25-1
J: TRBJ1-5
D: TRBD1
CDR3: CASSESWTGNQPQHF

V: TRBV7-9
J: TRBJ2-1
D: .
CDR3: CASSSRNYNEQFF

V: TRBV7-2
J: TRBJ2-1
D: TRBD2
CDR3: CASSSHSGRDEQFF